This T cell receptor (beta chain) was sequenced for a study of T cell repertoires in cytomegalovirus infection. In the study overall: Use of recently identified HLA-C-restricted and well-studied HLA-B-restricted CMV epitopes was part of the study.

The germline gives CDR1 SNHLY, CDR2 FYNNEI. The length of the CDR3 is 12 residues. The V end was cut by 9 bases, the J end by 7 bases, with 16 bases between. MiXCR, applied by TCRdb to the reads, yields one record per CDR3 protein. The sample holds about 920,000 distinct CDR3 sequences, roughly 30% seen once. In the case of this clonotype: Its cognate antigen is unknown.

This clonotype was obtained from a human donor in good health (CMV status not recorded). Some clones in this sample may be carry-over from other donors' samples. Sequencing used cultured CD8+ T cells from PBMCs, obtained from culture after CMV antigen stimulation. The gene calls are TRBV2 and TRBJ2-7, with D tentatively TRBD2 (6 bases). For the CDR3, the DNA is TGTGCCAGAAACGGGGGAAGCGGGGAGCAGTACTTC. It encodes CARNGGSGEQYF. Looking up the rest from reference TRBV2 and TRBJ2-7 gives the full variable domain: EPEVTQTPSHQVTQMGQEVILRCVPISNHLYFYWYRQILGQKVEFLVSFYNNEISEKSEIFDDQFSVERPDGSNFTLKIRSTKLEDSAMYFCARNGGSGEQYFGPGTRLTVT.